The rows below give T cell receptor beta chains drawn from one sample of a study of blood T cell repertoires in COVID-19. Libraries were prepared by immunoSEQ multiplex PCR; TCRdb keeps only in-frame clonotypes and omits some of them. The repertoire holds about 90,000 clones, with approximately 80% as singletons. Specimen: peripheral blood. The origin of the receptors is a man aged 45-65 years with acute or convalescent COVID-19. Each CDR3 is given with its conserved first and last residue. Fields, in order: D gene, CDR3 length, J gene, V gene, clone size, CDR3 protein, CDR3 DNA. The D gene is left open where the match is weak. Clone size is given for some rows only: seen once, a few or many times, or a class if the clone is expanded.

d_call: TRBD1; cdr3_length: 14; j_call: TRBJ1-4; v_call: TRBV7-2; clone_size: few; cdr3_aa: CASSRTGGGEKLFF; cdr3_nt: TGTGCCAGCAGCCGGACAGGAGGAGGGGAAAAACTGTTTTTT
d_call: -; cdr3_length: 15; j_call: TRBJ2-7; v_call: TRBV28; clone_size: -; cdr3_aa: CASSSPRSGRGEQYF; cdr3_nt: TGTGCCAGCAGTTCTCCACGGTCCGGTAGGGGGGAGCAGTACTTC
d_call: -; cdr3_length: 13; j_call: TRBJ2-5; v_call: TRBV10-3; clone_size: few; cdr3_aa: CAISYRNQETQYF; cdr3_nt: TGTGCCATCAGTTACAGAAACCAAGAGACCCAGTACTTC
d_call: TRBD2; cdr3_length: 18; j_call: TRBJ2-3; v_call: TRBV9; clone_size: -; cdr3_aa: CASSVGPGTSGSLGGQYF; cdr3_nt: TGTGCCAGCAGCGTAGGCCCCGGGACTAGCGGGAGTCTGGGGGGGCAGTATTTT
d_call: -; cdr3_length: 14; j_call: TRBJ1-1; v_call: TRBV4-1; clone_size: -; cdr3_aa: CASSQGRGNTEAFF; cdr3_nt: TGCGCCAGCAGCCAAGGCAGGGGGAACACTGAAGCTTTCTTT
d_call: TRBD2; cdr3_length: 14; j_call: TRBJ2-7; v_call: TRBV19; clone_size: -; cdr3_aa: CASSDTSGTYEQYF; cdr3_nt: TGTGCCAGTAGTGACACTAGCGGCACCTACGAGCAGTACTTC
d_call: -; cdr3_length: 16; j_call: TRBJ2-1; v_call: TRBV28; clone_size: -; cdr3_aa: CASSSTQGFEGNEQFF; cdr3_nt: TGTGCCAGCAGTTCTACACAGGGATTTGAGGGCAATGAGCAGTTCTTC
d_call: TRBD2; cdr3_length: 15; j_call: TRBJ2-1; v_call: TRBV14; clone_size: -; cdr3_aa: CASSQGLAGVNEQFF; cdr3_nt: TGTGCCAGCAGCCAAGGACTAGCGGGGGTTAATGAGCAGTTCTTC
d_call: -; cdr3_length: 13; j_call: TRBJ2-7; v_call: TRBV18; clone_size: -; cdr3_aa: CASSPVLQDEQYF; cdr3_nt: TGTGCCAGCTCACCGGTACTTCAGGACGAGCAGTACTTC
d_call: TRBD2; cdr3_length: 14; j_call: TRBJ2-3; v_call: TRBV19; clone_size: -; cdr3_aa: CASSGGGGEDTQYF; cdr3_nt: TGTGCCAGTTCCGGCGGGGGGGGCGAAGATACGCAGTATTTT
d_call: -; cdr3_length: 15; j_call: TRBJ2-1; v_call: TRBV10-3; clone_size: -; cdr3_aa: CAISESGLSYNEQFF; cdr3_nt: TGTGCCATCAGTGAGTCGGGGCTATCCTACAATGAGCAGTTCTTC
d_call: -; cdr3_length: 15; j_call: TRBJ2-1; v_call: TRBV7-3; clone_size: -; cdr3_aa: CASSPDSSSYNEQFF; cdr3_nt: TGTGCCAGCAGTCCCGACTCGAGCTCCTACAATGAGCAGTTCTTC
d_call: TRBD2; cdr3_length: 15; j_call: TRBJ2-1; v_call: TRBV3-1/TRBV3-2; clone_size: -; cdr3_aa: CATSSLAGGGNEQFF; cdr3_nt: TGTGCCACCTCCAGCCTAGCGGGAGGTGGCAATGAGCAGTTCTTC
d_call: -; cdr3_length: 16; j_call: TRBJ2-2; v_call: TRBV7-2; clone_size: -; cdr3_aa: CASSLEGGIMTGELFF; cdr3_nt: TGTGCCAGCAGCTTAGAAGGCGGGATCATGACCGGGGAGCTGTTTTTT
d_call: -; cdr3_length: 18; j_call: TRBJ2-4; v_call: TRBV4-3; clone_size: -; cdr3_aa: CASSSGGTGGTAKNIQYF; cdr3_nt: TGCGCCAGCAGCTCGGGGGGCACAGGGGGAACGGCCAAAAACATTCAGTACTTC
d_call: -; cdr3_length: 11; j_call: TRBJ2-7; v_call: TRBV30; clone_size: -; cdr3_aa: CAWSVLLEQYF; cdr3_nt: TGTGCCTGGAGTGTATTGTTAGAGCAGTACTTC
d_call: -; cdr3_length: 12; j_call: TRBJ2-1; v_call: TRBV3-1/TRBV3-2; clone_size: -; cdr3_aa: CASSQGEAEQFF; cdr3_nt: TGTGCCAGCAGCCAAGGAGAGGCTGAGCAGTTCTTC
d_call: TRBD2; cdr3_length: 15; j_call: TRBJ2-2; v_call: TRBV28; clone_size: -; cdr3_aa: CASTNSGANTGELFF; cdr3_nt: TGTGCCAGCACTAATAGCGGGGCGAACACCGGGGAGCTGTTTTTT
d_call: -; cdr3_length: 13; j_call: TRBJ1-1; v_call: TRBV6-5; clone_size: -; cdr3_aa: CASSYSRATEAFF; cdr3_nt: TGTGCCAGCAGTTACTCGAGAGCGACTGAAGCTTTCTTT
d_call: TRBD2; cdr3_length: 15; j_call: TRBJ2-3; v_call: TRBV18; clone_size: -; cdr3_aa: CASSPQRDGTDTQYF; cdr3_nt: TGTGCCAGCTCACCACAGCGGGACGGCACAGATACGCAGTATTTT
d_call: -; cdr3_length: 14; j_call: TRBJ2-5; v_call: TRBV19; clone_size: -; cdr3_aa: CASNLRGGQETQYF; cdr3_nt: TGTGCCAGTAACCTAAGGGGGGGACAAGAGACCCAGTACTTC
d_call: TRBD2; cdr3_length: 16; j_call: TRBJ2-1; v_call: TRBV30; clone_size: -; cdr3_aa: CAWSIAGVTLYNEQFF; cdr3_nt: TGTGCCTGGAGTATAGCGGGAGTAACACTCTACAATGAGCAGTTCTTC
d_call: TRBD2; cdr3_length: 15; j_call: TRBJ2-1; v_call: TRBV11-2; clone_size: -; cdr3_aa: CASSLKREPYNEQFF; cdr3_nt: TGTGCCAGCAGCTTAAAGCGGGAGCCGTACAATGAGCAGTTCTTC
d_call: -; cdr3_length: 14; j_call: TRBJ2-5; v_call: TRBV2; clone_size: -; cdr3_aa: CASSEPGGQETQYF; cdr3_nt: TGTGCCAGCAGTGAACCCGGGGGACAAGAGACCCAGTACTTC
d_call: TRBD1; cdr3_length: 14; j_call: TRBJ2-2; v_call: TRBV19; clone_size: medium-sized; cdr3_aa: CASSTGGNTGELFF; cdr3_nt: TGTGCCAGTAGCACAGGGGGGAACACCGGGGAGCTGTTTTTT
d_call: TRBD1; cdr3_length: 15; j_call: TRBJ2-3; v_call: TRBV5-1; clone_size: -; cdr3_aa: CASSGGQGVRDTQYF; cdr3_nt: TGCGCCAGCAGCGGTGGACAGGGGGTTCGCGATACGCAGTATTTT
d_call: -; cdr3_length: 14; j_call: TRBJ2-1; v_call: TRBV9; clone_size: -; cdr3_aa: CASSQSSLRGEQFF; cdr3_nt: TGTGCCAGCAGCCAGTCCTCTCTCCGGGGTGAGCAGTTCTTC
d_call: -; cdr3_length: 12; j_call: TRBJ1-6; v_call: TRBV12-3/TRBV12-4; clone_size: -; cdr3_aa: CASSFGGSPLHF; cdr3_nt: TGTGCCAGCAGTTTTGGGGGGTCACCCCTCCACTTT
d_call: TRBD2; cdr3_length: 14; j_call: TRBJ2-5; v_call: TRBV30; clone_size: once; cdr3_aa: CAWSVAGGQETQYF; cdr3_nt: TGTGCCTGGAGTGTTGCGGGGGGACAAGAGACCCAGTACTTC
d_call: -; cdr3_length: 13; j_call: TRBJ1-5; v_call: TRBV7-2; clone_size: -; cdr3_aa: CASSFNSNQPQHF; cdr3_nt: TGTGCCAGCAGCTTTAATAGCAATCAGCCCCAGCATTTT
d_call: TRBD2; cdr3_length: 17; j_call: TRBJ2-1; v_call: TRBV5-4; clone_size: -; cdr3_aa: CASSFRLAGGTYNEQFF; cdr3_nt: TGTGCCAGCAGCTTCCGACTAGCGGGGGGAACCTACAATGAGCAGTTCTTC
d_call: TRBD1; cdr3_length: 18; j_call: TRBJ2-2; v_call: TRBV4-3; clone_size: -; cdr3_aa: CASSQGTGDAANTGELFF; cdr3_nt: TGCGCCAGCAGCCAGGGGACAGGGGACGCAGCGAACACCGGGGAGCTGTTTTTT
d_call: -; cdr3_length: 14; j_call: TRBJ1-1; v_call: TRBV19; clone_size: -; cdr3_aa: CASTTGQLNTEAFF; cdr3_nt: TGTGCCAGTACCACAGGACAGCTGAACACTGAAGCTTTCTTT
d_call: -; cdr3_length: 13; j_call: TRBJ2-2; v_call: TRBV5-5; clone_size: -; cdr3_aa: CASSLAGTGELFF; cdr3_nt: TGTGCCAGCAGCTTGGCAGGGACCGGGGAGCTGTTTTTT
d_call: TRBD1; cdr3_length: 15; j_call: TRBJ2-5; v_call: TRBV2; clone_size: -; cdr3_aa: CASRDRDVLQETQYF; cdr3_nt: TGTGCCAGCAGGGACAGGGACGTCCTCCAAGAGACCCAGTACTTC
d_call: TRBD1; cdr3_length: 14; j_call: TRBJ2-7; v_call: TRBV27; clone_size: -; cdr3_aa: CASSSQTGGHEQYF; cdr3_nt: TGTGCCAGCAGTTCCCAGACAGGGGGCCACGAGCAGTACTTC
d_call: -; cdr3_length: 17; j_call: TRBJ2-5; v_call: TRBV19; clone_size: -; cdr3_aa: CEPVGCKWGGLQETQYF; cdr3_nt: TGTGAGCCAGTAGGCTGTAAGTGGGGGGGCCTGCAAGAGACCCAGTACTTC
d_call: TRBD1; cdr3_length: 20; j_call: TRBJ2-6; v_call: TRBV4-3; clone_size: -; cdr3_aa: CASSQEPDRGRGSGANVLTF; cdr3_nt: TGCGCCAGCAGCCAAGAGCCGGACAGGGGGCGCGGCTCTGGGGCCAACGTCCTGACTTTC
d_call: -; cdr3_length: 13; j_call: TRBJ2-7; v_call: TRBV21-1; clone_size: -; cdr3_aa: CASSTLLFYEQYF; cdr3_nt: TGTGCCAGCAGCACCCTTCTGTTCTACGAGCAGTACTTC
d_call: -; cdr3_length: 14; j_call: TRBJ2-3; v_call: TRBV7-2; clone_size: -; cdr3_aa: CASSPTTSTDTQYF; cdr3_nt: TGTGCCAGCAGCCCCACCACTAGCACAGATACGCAGTATTTT
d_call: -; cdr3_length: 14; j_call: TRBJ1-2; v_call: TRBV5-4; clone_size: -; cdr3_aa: CASRKDRGNYGYTF; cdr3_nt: TGTGCCAGCAGAAAAGACAGAGGTAACTATGGCTACACCTTC
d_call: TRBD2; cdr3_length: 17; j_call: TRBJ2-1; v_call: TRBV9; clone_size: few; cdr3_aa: CASSVTGTSGGRDEQFF; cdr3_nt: TGTGCCAGCAGCGTTACCGGGACTAGCGGGGGGAGAGATGAGCAGTTCTTC
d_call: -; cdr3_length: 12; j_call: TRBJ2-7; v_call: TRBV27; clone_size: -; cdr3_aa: CASSPLGNEQYF; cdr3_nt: TGTGCCAGCAGTCCCCTTGGCAACGAGCAGTACTTC
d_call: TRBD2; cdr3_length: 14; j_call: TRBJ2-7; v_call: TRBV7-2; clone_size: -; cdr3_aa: CASSLASGGNEQYF; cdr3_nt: TGTGCCAGCAGCTTAGCTAGCGGGGGGAACGAGCAGTACTTC
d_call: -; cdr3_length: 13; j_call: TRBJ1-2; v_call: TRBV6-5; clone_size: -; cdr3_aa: CASSYGEWRGYTF; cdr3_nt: TGTGCCAGCAGTTATGGGGAGTGGAGGGGCTACACCTTC
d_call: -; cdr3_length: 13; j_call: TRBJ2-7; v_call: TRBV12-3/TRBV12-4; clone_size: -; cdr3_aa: CASTSAGDFEQYF; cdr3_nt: TGTGCCAGCACCTCGGCTGGAGATTTTGAGCAGTACTTC
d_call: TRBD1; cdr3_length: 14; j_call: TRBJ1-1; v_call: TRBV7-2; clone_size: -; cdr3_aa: CASSSGQGHTEAFF; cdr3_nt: TGTGCCAGCAGCTCCGGACAGGGCCACACTGAAGCTTTCTTT
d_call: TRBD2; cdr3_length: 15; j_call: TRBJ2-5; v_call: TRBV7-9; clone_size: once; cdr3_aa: CASSPAGGGPKTQYF; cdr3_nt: TGTGCCAGCAGCCCCGCCGGGGGGGGGCCAAAGACCCAGTACTTC
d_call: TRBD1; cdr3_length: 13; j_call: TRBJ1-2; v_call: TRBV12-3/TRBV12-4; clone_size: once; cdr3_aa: CASSNRGPVGYTF; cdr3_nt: TGTGCCAGCAGTAACAGGGGCCCGGTCGGCTACACCTTC
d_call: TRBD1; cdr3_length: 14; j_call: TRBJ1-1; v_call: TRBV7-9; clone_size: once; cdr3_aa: CASSLVPQVQGAFF; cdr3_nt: TGTGCCAGCAGCTTAGTTCCCCAGGTACAGGGGGCTTTCTTT